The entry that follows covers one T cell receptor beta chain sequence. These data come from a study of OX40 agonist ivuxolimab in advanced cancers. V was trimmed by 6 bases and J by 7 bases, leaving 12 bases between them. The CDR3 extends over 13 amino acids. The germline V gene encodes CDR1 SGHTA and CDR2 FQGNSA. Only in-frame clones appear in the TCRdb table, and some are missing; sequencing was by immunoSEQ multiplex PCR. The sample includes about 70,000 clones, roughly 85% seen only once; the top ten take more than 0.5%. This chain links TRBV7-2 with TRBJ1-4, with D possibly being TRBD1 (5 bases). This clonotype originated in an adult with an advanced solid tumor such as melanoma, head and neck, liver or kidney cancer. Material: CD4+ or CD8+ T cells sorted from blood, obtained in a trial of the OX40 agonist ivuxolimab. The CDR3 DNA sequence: TGTGCCAGCAGTACCGGGACGGTTGAAAAACTGTTTTTT. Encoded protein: CASSTGTVEKLFF.